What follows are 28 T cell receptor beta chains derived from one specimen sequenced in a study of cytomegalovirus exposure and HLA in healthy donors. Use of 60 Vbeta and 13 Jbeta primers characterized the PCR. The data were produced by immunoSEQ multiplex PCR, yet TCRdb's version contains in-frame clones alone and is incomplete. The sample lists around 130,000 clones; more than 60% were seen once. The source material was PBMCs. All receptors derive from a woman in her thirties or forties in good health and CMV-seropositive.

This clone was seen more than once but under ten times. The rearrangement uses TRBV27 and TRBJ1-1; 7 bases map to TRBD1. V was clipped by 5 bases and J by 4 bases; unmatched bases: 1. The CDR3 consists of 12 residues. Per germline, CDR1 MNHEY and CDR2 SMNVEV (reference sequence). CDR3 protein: CASSDRVTEAFF. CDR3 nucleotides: TGTGCCAGCAGTGACAGGGTCACTGAAGCTTTCTTT.

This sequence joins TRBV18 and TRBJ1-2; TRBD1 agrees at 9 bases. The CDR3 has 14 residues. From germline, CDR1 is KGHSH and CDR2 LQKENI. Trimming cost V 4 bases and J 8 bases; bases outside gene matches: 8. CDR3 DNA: TGTGCCAGCTCACGGGGGACAGGGAATGGAGGCTACACCTTC. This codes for CASSRGTGNGGYTF.

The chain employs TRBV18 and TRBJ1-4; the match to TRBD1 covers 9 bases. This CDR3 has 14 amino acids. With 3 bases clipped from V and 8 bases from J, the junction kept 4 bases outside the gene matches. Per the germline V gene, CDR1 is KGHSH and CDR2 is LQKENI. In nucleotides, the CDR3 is TGTGCCAGCTCACCCAGGACAGGGGACGAAAAACTGTTTTTT. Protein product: CASSPRTGDEKLFF. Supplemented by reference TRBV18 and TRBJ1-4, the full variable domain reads NAGVMQNPRHLVRRRGQEARLRCSPMKGHSHVYWYRQLPEEGLKFMVYLQKENIIDESGMPKERFSAEFPKEGPSILRIQQVVRGDSAAYFCASSPRTGDEKLFFGSGTQLSVL.

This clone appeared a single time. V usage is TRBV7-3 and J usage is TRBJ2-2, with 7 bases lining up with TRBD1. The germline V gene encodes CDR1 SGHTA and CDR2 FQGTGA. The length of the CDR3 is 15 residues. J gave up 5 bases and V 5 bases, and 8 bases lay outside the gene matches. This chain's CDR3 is CASSRDRAGTGELFF. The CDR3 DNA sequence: TGTGCCAGCAGCCGAGACAGGGCCGGGACCGGGGAGCTGTTTTTT.

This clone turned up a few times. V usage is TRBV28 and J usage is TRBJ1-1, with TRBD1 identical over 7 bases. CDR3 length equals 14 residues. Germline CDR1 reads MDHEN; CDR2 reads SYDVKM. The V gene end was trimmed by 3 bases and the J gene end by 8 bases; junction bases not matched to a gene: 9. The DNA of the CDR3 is TGTGCCAGCAGTTTCCTTCTACAGGGGAGGGAAGCTTTCTTT. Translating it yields CASSFLLQGREAFF.

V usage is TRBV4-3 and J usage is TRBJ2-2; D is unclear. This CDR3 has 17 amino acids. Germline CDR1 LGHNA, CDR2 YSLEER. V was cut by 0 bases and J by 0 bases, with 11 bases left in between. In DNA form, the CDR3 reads TGCGCCAGCAGCCAAGATTATACGGCGGCGAACACCGGGGAGCTGTTTTTT. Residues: CASSQDYTAANTGELFF.

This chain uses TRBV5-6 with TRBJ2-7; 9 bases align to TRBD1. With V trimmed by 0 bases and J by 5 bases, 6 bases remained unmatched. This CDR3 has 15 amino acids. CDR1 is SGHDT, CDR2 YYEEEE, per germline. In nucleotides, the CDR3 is TGTGCCAGCAGCTTGGCCGGGACAGGGACAAACGAGCAGTACTTC. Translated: CASSLAGTGTNEQYF.

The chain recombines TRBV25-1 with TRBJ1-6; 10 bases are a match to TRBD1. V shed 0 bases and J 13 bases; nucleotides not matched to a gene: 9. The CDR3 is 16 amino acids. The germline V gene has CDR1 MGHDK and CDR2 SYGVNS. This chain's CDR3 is CASSEYSGTGVPPLHF. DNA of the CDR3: TGTGCCAGCAGTGAATATAGTGGGACAGGGGTCCCTCCCCTCCACTTT.

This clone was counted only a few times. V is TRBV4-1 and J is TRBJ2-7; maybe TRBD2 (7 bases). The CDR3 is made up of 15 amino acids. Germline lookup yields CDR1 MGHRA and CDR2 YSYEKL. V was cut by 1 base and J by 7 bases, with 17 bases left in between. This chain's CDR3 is CASSQALSRGGEQYF. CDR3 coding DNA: TGCGCCAGCAGCCAAGCACTTTCGAGGGGGGGGGAGCAGTACTTC.

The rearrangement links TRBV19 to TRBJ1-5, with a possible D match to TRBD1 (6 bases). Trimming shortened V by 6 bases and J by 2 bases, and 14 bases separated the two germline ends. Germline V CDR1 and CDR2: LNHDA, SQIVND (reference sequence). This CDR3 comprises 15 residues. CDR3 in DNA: TGTGCCAGTAGACTGGGGGCAGTAGGCAATCAGCCCCAGCATTTT. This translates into CASRLGAVGNQPQHF.

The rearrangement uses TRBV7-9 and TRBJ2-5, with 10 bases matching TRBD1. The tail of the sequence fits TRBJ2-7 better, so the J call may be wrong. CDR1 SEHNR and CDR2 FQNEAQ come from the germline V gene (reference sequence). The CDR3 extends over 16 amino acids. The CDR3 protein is CASSPFPGQGYDEQYF. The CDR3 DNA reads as TGTGCCAGCAGCCCATTTCCGGGACAGGGGTACGACGAGCAGTACTTC.

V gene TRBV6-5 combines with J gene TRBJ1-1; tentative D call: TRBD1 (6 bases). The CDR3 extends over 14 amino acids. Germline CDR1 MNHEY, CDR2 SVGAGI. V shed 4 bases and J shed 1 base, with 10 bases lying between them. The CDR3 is CASSSSRGNTEAFF. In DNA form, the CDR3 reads TGTGCCAGCAGTTCCTCCAGGGGGAACACTGAAGCTTTCTTT.

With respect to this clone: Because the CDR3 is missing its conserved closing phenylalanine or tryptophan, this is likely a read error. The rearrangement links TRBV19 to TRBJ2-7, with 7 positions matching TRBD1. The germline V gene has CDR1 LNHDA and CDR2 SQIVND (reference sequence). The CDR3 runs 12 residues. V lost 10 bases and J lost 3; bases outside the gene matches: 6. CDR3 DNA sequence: TGTGCCACGAGACAGGGCGACTACGAGCAGTACCTC. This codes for CATRQGDYEQYL.

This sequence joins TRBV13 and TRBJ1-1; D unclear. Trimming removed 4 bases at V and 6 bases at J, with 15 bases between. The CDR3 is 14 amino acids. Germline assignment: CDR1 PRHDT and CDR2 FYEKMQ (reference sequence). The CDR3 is CASSSSELSAEAFF. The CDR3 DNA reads TGTGCCAGCAGCTCCTCCGAACTTTCCGCTGAAGCTTTCTTT.

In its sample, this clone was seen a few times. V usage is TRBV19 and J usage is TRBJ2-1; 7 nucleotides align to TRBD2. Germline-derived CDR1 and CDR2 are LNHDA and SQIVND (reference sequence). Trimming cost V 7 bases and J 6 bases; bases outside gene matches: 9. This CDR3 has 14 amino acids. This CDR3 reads CASIPAGTPNEQFF. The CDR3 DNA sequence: TGTGCCAGTATCCCAGCGGGGACCCCCAATGAGCAGTTCTTC.

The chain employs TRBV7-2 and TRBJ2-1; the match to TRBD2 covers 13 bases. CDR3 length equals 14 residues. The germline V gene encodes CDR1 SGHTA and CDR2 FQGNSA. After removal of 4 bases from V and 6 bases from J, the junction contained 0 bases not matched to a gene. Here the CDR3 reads CASSWTSGSNEQFF. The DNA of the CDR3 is TGTGCCAGCAGCTGGACTAGCGGGAGCAATGAGCAGTTCTTC.

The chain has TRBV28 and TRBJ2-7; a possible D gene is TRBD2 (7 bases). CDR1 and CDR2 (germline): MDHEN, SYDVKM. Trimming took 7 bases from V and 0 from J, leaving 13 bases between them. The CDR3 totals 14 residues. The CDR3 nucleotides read TGTGCCAGCATAGGCGGGGGCCTCTCCTACGAGCAGTACTTC. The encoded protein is CASIGGGLSYEQYF.

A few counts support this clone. CDR3 sequence reads: CASTELAGYEQYF. The CDR3 DNA follows: TGTGCCAGCACAGAGCTAGCGGGCTACGAGCAGTACTTC. The chain links TRBV27 to TRBJ2-7, with 8 bases identical to TRBD2. The germline CDR1 and CDR2 sequences are MNHEY and SMNVEV (reference sequence). This CDR3 is 13 amino acids long. With 7 bases clipped from V and 3 bases from J, the junction kept 5 bases outside the gene matches.

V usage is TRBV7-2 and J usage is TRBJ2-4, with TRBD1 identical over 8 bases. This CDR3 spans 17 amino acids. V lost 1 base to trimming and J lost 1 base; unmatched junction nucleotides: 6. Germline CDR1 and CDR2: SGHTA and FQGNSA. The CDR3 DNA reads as TGTGCCAGCAGCTTAGTGGGAACAGGGGGTGCCAAAAACATTCAGTACTTC. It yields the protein CASSLVGTGGAKNIQYF.

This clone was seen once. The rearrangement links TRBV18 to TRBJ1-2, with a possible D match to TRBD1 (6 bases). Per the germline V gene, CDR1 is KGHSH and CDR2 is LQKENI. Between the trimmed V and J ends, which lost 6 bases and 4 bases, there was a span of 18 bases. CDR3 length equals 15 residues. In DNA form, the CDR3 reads TGTGCCAGCTCCGAGGTTACAGGGCACCTCTATGGCTACACCTTC. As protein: CASSEVTGHLYGYTF.

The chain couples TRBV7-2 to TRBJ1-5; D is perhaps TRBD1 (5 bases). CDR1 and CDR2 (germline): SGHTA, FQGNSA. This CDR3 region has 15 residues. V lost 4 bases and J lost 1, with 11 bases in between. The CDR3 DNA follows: TGTGCCAGCAGCTCAGGCGGGGGGAGCAATCAGCCCCAGCATTTT. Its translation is CASSSGGGSNQPQHF.

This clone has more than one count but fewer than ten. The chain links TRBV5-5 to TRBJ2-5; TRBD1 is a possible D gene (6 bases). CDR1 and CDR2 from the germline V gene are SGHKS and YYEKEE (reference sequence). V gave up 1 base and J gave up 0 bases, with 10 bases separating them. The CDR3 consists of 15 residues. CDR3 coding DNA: TGTGCCAGCAGCTTGATATGGGACAACCAAGAGACCCAGTACTTC. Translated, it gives CASSLIWDNQETQYF.

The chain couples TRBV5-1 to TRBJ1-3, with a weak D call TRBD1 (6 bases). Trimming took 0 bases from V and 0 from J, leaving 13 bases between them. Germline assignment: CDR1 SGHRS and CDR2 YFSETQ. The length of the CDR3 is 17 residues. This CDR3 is CASSLALGQFSGNTIYF. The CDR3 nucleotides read TGCGCCAGCAGCTTGGCCTTAGGACAGTTCTCTGGAAACACCATATATTTT.

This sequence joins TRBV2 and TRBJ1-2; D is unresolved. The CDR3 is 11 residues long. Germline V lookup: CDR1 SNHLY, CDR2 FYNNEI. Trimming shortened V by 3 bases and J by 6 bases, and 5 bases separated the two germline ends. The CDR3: CASSDGDGYTF. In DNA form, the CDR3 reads TGTGCCAGCAGTGACGGGGATGGCTACACCTTC.

As DNA, the CDR3 is TGTGCCAGCAGTTATGACGGGAATAGCAATCAGCCCCAGCATTTT. It is translated as CASSYDGNSNQPQHF. The chain is built from TRBV6-6 and TRBJ1-5, with D unresolved. The CDR3 length is 15 residues. With 3 bases removed from V and 0 bases from J, the gap between germline ends came to 9 bases. CDR1 is MNHNY and CDR2 is SVGAGI in the germline V gene (reference sequence).

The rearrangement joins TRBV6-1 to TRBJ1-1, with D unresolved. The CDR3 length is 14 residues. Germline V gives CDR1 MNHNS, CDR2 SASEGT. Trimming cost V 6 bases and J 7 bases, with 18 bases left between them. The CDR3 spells CASSLPGSAGEAFF. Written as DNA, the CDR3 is TGTGCCAGCAGCCTTCCAGGTTCGGCCGGTGAAGCTTTCTTT.

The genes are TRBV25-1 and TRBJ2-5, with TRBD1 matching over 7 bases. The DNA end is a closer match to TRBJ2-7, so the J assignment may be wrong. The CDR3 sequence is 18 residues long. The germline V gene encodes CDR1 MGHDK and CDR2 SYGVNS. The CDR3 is CASSERGDSRGRSYEQYF. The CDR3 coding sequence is TGTGCCAGCAGTGAAAGAGGAGACTCGAGGGGGCGATCCTACGAGCAGTACTTC.

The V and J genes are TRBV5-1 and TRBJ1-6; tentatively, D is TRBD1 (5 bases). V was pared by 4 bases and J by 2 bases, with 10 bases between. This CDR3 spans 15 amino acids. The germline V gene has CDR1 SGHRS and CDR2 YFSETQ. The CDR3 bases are TGCGCCAGCAGCCGGGACTCCACCTATAATTCACCCCTCCACTTT. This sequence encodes CASSRDSTYNSPLHF.